This entry lists 27 T cell receptor beta chains sequenced from one sample in a study of blood T cells in healthy people across ages. Sample-barcoded 5' priming and a J-beta primer mix drove a second PCR of roughly 7 to 11 cycles. TCRdb reanalysed the 5' RACE reads using MiXCR and keeps one entry per CDR3 protein. The sample records fewer than 2,000,000 distinct CDR3 sequences, 34% being singletons. Sequencing input: blood. The origin of the receptors is a woman younger than 45 in good health.

CDR3 nucleotides: TGTGCCAGCAGCTTAAACCCGGGACTCCCGGAAGAGCAGTACTTC. As protein: CASSLNPGLPEEQYF. The V call is TRBV7-6, the J call TRBJ2-7, with D maybe TRBD2 (6 bases). The CDR3 is 15 residues long. V was cut by 2 bases and J by 7 bases, with 18 bases left in between. The germline V gene encodes CDR1 SGHVS and CDR2 FNYEAQ.

This clonotype has more than one count but fewer than ten. V and J are TRBV4-1 and TRBJ2-5; 7 nucleotides agree with TRBD2. J lost 1 base, V lost 0 bases, and 8 bases had no gene match. CDR1 and CDR2 (germline): MGHRA, YSYEKL. There are 17 residues in the CDR3. The CDR3 DNA follows: TGCGCCAGCAGCCAAGATAGGGGCGGGGGAATCCAAGAGACCCAGTACTTC. Encoded protein: CASSQDRGGGIQETQYF.

This clonotype was picked up many times. The junction departs from germline at one end; a sequencing error may be responsible. The chain carries TRBV7-9 and TRBJ2-7; no firm D call. The CDR3 is made up of 12 amino acids. Looked up from germline, CDR1 is SEHNR and CDR2 is FQNEAQ (reference sequence). The CDR3: CASSLGDGEQYF. CDR3 nucleotide sequence: TGCGCCAGCAGCTTGGGTGACGGCGAGCAGTACTTC. The whole variable domain, remainder taken from reference TRBV7-9 and TRBJ2-7, is DTGVSQNPRHKITKRGQNVTFRCDPISEHNRLYWYRQTLGQGPEFLTYFQNEAQLEKSRLLSDRFSAERPKGSFSTLEIQRTEQGDSAMYLCASSLGDGEQYFGPGTRLTVT.

The CDR3, as DNA: TGTGCCAGCAGTCCCCAGACAGGGGAGACTGAAGCTTTCTTT. Translated: CASSPQTGETEAFF. V is TRBV12-3 or TRBV12-4 and J is TRBJ1-1, with TRBD1 matching 8 bases. With 5 bases clipped from V and 5 bases from J, the junction kept 7 bases outside the gene matches. This CDR3 region has 14 residues.

The chain uses TRBV3-1 and TRBJ2-5, with 9 nucleotides matching TRBD2. V lost 4 bases and J lost 1; bases outside the gene matches: 13. The length of the CDR3 is 18 residues. Germline CDR1 reads LGHDT; CDR2 reads YNNKEL (reference sequence). The CDR3 here is CASSLSKVGRGGQETQYF. The DNA of the CDR3 is TGTGCCAGCAGCCTTTCCAAAGTGGGGCGGGGGGGCCAAGAGACCCAGTACTTC.

The J gene is TRBJ2-7, the V gene TRBV12-3 or TRBV12-4, with D perhaps matching TRBD1 or TRBD2 (5 bases each). The V end lost 2 bases, the J end lost 3 bases, and 14 bases lay between the germline ends. The CDR3 totals 15 residues. The CDR3 protein is CASSLSGLGVYEQYF. The CDR3 bases are TGTGCCAGCAGTTTATCGGGGCTGGGGGTCTACGAGCAGTACTTC.

The chain employs TRBV2 and TRBJ1-5; no clear D gene. V lost 2 bases and J lost 2, with 10 bases in between. This CDR3 has 15 amino acids. CDR1 SNHLY and CDR2 FYNNEI come from the germline V gene. CDR3 nucleotides: TGTGCCAGCAGTGAAATAGGTGGGGGCAATCAGCCCCAGCATTTT. It yields the protein CASSEIGGGNQPQHF.

This clonotype turned up a few times. The V call is TRBV3-1, the J call TRBJ2-7; the D is unclear. CDR1 is LGHDT and CDR2 is YNNKEL in the germline V gene (reference sequence). V was clipped by 1 base and J by 6 bases, with 7 bases between them. There are 12 residues in the CDR3. The DNA for the CDR3 is TGTGCCAGCAGCCAAGGACGGCTCGAGCAGTACTTC. It translates to CASSQGRLEQYF.

This clonotype was detected a few times. The V call is TRBV7-3, the J call TRBJ2-7; D gene uncertain. Trimming took off 4 bases at V and 7 bases at J, with 11 bases between the two ends. CDR1 and CDR2 from the germline V gene are SGHTA and FQGTGA. The CDR3 is 12 amino acids. Written as DNA, the CDR3 is TGTGCCAGCAGCTCCGACTCTGGGGAGCAGTACTTC. It codes for CASSSDSGEQYF.

In this sample, this clonotype turned up a few times. This chain links TRBV2 with TRBJ2-3; D is undetermined. The V gene's germline CDR1 is SNHLY and CDR2 FYNNEI. Trimming pared 3 bases from V and 7 bases from J, leaving 5 bases between. This CDR3 has 11 amino acids. The DNA of the CDR3 is TGTGCCAGCAGTGAGCTAAATACGCAGTATTTT. Protein product: CASSELNTQYF.

This clonotype has a count of ten or more. The chain carries TRBV7-9 and TRBJ2-7, with 8 bases matching TRBD1. The V gene's germline CDR1 is SEHNR and CDR2 FQNEAQ (reference sequence). The CDR3 is made up of 14 amino acids. V gave up 5 bases and J gave up 3 bases; unmatched junction bases: 6. The CDR3 nucleotides read TGTGCCAGCAGCCTACAAGGACAGGGCTACGAGCAGTACTTC. Encoded protein: CASSLQGQGYEQYF.

The chain is built from TRBV7-2 and TRBJ2-7; D may be TRBD2 (6 bases). V was pared by 2 bases and J by 5 bases, with 16 bases between. Germline V gives CDR1 SGHTA, CDR2 FQGNSA. This CDR3 spans 15 amino acids. CDR3 loop: CASSLLNGSIHEQYF. CDR3 DNA: TGTGCCAGCAGCTTACTTAACGGGAGTATCCACGAGCAGTACTTC.

There are a few counts of this clonotype. The V and J genes are TRBV20-1 and TRBJ2-7, with 8 bases aligning to TRBD1. CDR3 size: 16 residues. V was clipped by 1 base and J by 2 bases; unmatched bases: 10. In germline, CDR1 is DFQATT, CDR2 SNEGSKA (reference sequence). The CDR3 loop is CSARAPGTGFTYEQYF. As DNA, the CDR3 is TGCAGTGCTAGAGCCCCGGGGACAGGATTCACCTACGAGCAGTACTTC.

The chain uses TRBV10-2 and TRBJ2-3, with D hard to call. The CDR3 is 13 residues long. Trimming stripped 9 bases from V and 0 bases from J, with 10 bases between. In germline, CDR1 is WSHSY, CDR2 SAAADI. The CDR3 reads CASKDFSTDTQYF. The CDR3 nucleotides read TGCGCCAGTAAAGACTTTAGCACAGATACGCAGTATTTT.

This clonotype was detected only a few times. The V and J genes are TRBV10-3 and TRBJ1-1; a weak D match, TRBD1 (5 bases). Germline assignment: CDR1 ENHRY and CDR2 SYGVKD. Trimming removed 3 bases at V and 1 base at J, with 12 bases between. CDR3 length: 15 residues. CDR3 bases: TGTGCCATCAGTGAACCACGGGGGTCGAACACTGAAGCTTTCTTT. Its protein is CAISEPRGSNTEAFF.

V and J are TRBV20-1 and TRBJ1-6; TRBD1 aligns across 9 bases. The germline V gene encodes CDR1 DFQATT and CDR2 SNEGSKA (reference sequence). The CDR3 length is 14 residues. V shed 1 base, J shed 8 bases, and the junction held 3 bases outside the gene matches. The CDR3 bases are TGCAGTGCTAGAGGCAGGGACAGGGATTCACCCCTCCACTTT. The encoded protein is CSARGRDRDSPLHF.

Ten or more counts support this clonotype. The rearrangement links TRBV12-3 or TRBV12-4 to TRBJ2-5; TRBD2 matches 9 bases. Unmatched junction bases numbered 2, after V lost 3 bases and J lost 6 bases. CDR3 size: 13 residues. The CDR3 DNA is TGTGCCAGCAGTTTGGGACTAGCCCAGACCCAGTACTTC. Encoded protein: CASSLGLAQTQYF.

On this clonotype: A much more abundant neighbour one base away suggests this may be a read error. The chain carries TRBV29-1 and TRBJ2-5, with 8 nucleotides matching TRBD1. The J call may be in error: the DNA end matches TRBJ2-7 better. CDR3 length: 13 amino acids. The germline V gene encodes CDR1 SQVTM and CDR2 ANQGSEA. The DNA of the CDR3 is TGCAGCGTAGCTGGACAGGGATTCCACGAGCAGTACTTC. Translated, it gives CSVAGQGFHEQYF.

The chain has TRBV18 and TRBJ1-2; the D is unclear. This CDR3 comprises 12 residues. Trimming took off 7 bases at V and 4 bases at J, with 10 bases between the two ends. Germline CDR1 is KGHSH and CDR2 is LQKENI. CDR3 region: CASFAAGYGYTF. In DNA form, the CDR3 reads TGTGCCAGCTTCGCGGCGGGCTATGGCTACACCTTC.

For the CDR3, the DNA is TGCAGTGCCCCCGAAGGCTTGATGGCAGATACGCAGTATTTT. It translates to CSAPEGLMADTQYF. The chain carries TRBV20-1 and TRBJ2-3; D gene unclear. This CDR3 is built from 14 residues. The ends were cut back, 6 bases at V and 4 bases at J, with 17 bases in the middle. Germline V gives CDR1 DFQATT, CDR2 SNEGSKA (reference sequence).

In its sample, this clonotype was seen a few times. This chain joins TRBV6-2 or TRBV6-3 and TRBJ2-3, with 8 bases fitting TRBD1. The CDR3 contains 13 residues. V was pared by 7 bases and J by 3 bases, with 3 bases of the junction left unmatched. Germline V gene lookup returns CDR1 MNHEY and CDR2 SVGEGT. The CDR3 sequence: CASNRGKTDTQYF. The CDR3 DNA follows: TGTGCCAGCAACAGGGGGAAGACAGATACGCAGTATTTT.

As to this clonotype: A much larger clone differs from this one at a single base, so this may be a read error. The rearrangement links TRBV6-2 or TRBV6-3 to TRBJ2-6; a weak D match, TRBD2 (5 bases). The V gene's germline CDR1 is MNHEY and CDR2 SVGEGT. CDR3 length: 18 amino acids. The CDR3 DNA sequence: TGTGCCGGCAGCGCTCTTAGCAGAGGGAGCTCTGGGGCCAACGTCCTGACTTTC. It yields the protein CAGSALSRGSSGANVLTF.

The gene calls are TRBV4-1 and TRBJ2-7, with 7 bases fitting TRBD2. The CDR3 extends over 17 amino acids. Germline values: CDR1 MGHRA, CDR2 YSYEKL. The V and J ends lost 4 bases and 0 bases, in that order; junction bases with no gene match: 12. CDR3 DNA sequence: TGCGCCAGCAGCCGCCGGGCGGGAGCGGGCAGCTCCTACGAGCAGTACTTC. It encodes CASSRRAGAGSSYEQYF.

This clonotype occurred a few times. V gene TRBV28 combines with J gene TRBJ2-7; no clear D. CDR3 length: 12 residues. Trimming stripped 1 base from V and 6 bases from J, with 7 bases between. Germline V gene lookup returns CDR1 MDHEN and CDR2 SYDVKM. Here the CDR3 reads CASSLFSGEQYF. The DNA of the CDR3 is TGTGCCAGCAGTTTATTTTCTGGCGAGCAGTACTTC.

This clonotype was observed many times. V and J are TRBV4-1 and TRBJ2-7; 9 bases are shared with TRBD2. The V segment lost 2 bases and the J segment 1 base; nucleotides outside the gene matches: 6. The CDR3 runs 16 residues. Germline CDR1 and CDR2: MGHRA and YSYEKL. The DNA of the CDR3 is TGCGCCAGCAGCCAAAATCTAGCGGGACTGTCCTACGAGCAGTACTTC. Protein product: CASSQNLAGLSYEQYF.

The chain has TRBV9 and TRBJ2-7, with 9 bases that match TRBD1. The CDR3 extends over 15 amino acids. J was trimmed by 3 bases and V by 3 bases; bases with no gene match: 7. The V gene's germline CDR1 is SGDLS and CDR2 YYNGEE. CDR3: CASSAYRGQNYEQYF. In DNA, the CDR3 is TGTGCCAGCAGCGCTTACAGGGGGCAAAACTACGAGCAGTACTTC. Variable domain in full (rest from reference TRBV9 and TRBJ2-7): DSGVTQTPKHLITATGQRVTLRCSPRSGDLSVYWYQQSLDQGLQFLIQYYNGEERAKGNILERFSAQQFPDLHSELNLSSLELGDSALYFCASSAYRGQNYEQYFGPGTRLTVT.

This clonotype was counted many times. The chain combines TRBV20-1 with TRBJ2-4, with TRBD1 matching over 7 bases. Germline V gives CDR1 DFQATT, CDR2 SNEGSKA (reference sequence). The V and J ends lost 4 bases and 8 bases, in that order; junction bases with no gene match: 2. This CDR3 is 11 amino acids long. The chain's CDR3 is CSATGGDIQYF. The CDR3 DNA is TGCAGTGCTACAGGGGGAGACATTCAGTACTTC.